These 4 T cell receptor beta chains share one sample of origin, sequenced in a study of cytomegalovirus exposure and HLA in healthy donors. The PCR was carried out with 60 Vbeta primers and 13 Jbeta primers. The method was immunoSEQ multiplex PCR; TCRdb's version includes in-frame clones alone and lacks a portion of them. The table has some 150,000 clones, around four fifths seen once. Sequenced: PBMCs. These receptors were taken from a boy aged 2 to 10 in good health and CMV-seronegative.

This chain connects TRBV2 to TRBJ1-2; 9 bases align to TRBD1. The CDR3 runs 14 residues. Germline CDR1 reads SNHLY; CDR2 reads FYNNEI. Trimming removed 1 base from V and 4 bases from J; junction bases left unmatched: 1. The CDR3 loop reads CASSEDRGPYGYTF. CDR3 bases: TGTGCCAGCAGTGAAGACAGGGGGCCCTATGGCTACACCTTC.

This clone has more than one count but fewer than ten. The chain combines TRBV6-5 with TRBJ2-3, with D perhaps TRBD2 (6 bases). Germline V gene data show CDR1 as MNHEY and CDR2 as SVGAGI. Trimming shortened V by 7 bases and J by 0 bases, and 14 bases separated the two germline ends. CDR3 size: 15 residues. As DNA, the CDR3 is TGTGCCAGCAACCCGTGGGGGAGGAGCACAGATACGCAGTATTTT. Its protein is CASNPWGRSTDTQYF.

This chain uses TRBV11-2 with TRBJ1-1; 8 nucleotides agree with TRBD1. This CDR3 spans 15 amino acids. CDR1 is SGHAT, CDR2 FQNNGV, per germline. Unmatched junction bases numbered 8, after V lost 5 bases and J lost 3 bases. Here the CDR3 reads CASSIGQGQHTEAFF. For the CDR3, the DNA is TGTGCCAGCAGCATAGGACAGGGCCAGCACACTGAAGCTTTCTTT. The full variable domain, rest sourced from reference TRBV11-2 and TRBJ1-1, is EAGVAQSPRYKIIEKRQSVAFWCNPISGHATLYWYQQILGQGPKLLIQFQNNGVVDDSQLPKDRFSAERLKGVDSTLKIQPAKLEDSAVYLCASSIGQGQHTEAFFGQGTRLTVV.

This rearrangement joins TRBV19 to TRBJ1-1, with D perhaps matching TRBD1 (5 bases). V was cut by 3 bases and J by 1 base, with 15 bases left in between. Germline-derived CDR1 and CDR2 are LNHDA and SQIVND (reference sequence). This CDR3 comprises 16 residues. The CDR3 DNA reads as TGTGCCAGTAGTATTCGTCTCGGGGGGAAGAACACTGAAGCTTTCTTT. As protein: CASSIRLGGKNTEAFF. Variable domain in full (rest from reference TRBV19 and TRBJ1-1): DGGITQSPKYLFRKEGQNVTLSCEQNLNHDAMYWYRQDPGQGLRLIYYSQIVNDFQKGDIAEGYSVSREKKESFPLTVTSAQKNPTAFYLCASSIRLGGKNTEAFFGQGTRLTVV.